This T cell receptor beta chain was recorded in a study of cytomegalovirus exposure and HLA in healthy donors. The CDR3 spans 15 residues. Germline values: CDR1 SNHLY, CDR2 FYNNEI. V lost 7 bases to trimming and J lost 6 bases, with 20 bases between them. PCR primers comprised 60 Vbeta and 13 Jbeta primers. The protocol was immunoSEQ multiplex PCR, while the TCRdb copy is restricted to in-frame clones and leaves out a portion. In the table there are about 88,000 clones, just under 70% of which are singletons. The sample was PBMCs. The receptor comes from a man in his forties or fifties in good health and CMV-seronegative. V gene TRBV2 combines with J gene TRBJ2-3; D is possibly TRBD2 (6 bases). The CDR3 region has the DNA TGTGCCAGCACCTTCGCGGGGCAGGGCGGGGATACGCAGTATTTT. Its protein is CASTFAGQGGDTQYF.